This T cell receptor (beta chain) was sequenced for a study of CD8+ T cells in alopecia areata. About the research overall: At a dose of 5 to 10 mg twice daily, oral tofacitinib was given to treated patients.

The CDR3 spans 15 residues. V lost 6 bases to trimming and J lost 2 bases; unmatched junction nucleotides: 7. Per germline, CDR1 GTSNPN and CDR2 SVGIG (reference sequence). Sequencing used cDNA as its template, made by extracting RNA and reverse transcribing it. This table comes from immunoSEQ multiplex PCR, and its TCRdb copy is limited to in-frame clones, with some not included. There are 150,000 to 200,000 clones in the sample; 63% occur only once, and 1.7% lies in the top ten. The chain has TRBV30 and TRBJ2-3; 11 bases match TRBD2. This clonotype was sampled from a human donor with alopecia areata. Sequencing was performed on CD4+ T cells sorted from blood, taken at week 0. The CDR3 sequence: CACGLAGGITDTQYF. CDR3 nucleotides: TGTGCCTGCGGACTAGCGGGTGGTATCACAGATACGCAGTATTTT.